There are many counts of the clone carrying this T cell receptor beta chain. V was shortened by 4 bases and J by 6 bases, with 16 bases between the two germline ends. CDR1 and CDR2 (germline): MGHRA, YSYEKL. The CDR3 contains 16 residues. The TCRbeta library was prepared with unique molecular identifiers. MiXCR was run by TCRdb on the PCR reads, yielding one entry per CDR3 protein. The table includes approximately 400,000 distinct CDR3 sequences, roughly 10% detected once. The record originates from a study of T-cell reconstitution after alpha-beta-depleted transplantation in children. The receptor was derived from a human donor who donated a stem cell graft to a child with acute myeloid leukemia. The sequencing used PBMCs from the stem cell graft donor, collected from the stem cell graft. The J gene is TRBJ1-6, the V gene TRBV4-1; D might be TRBD1 (5 bases). CDR3 sequence reads: CASSLPLGRTNSPLHF. As DNA, the CDR3 is TGCGCCAGCAGCCTACCATTGGGACGGACTAATTCACCCCTCCACTTT.